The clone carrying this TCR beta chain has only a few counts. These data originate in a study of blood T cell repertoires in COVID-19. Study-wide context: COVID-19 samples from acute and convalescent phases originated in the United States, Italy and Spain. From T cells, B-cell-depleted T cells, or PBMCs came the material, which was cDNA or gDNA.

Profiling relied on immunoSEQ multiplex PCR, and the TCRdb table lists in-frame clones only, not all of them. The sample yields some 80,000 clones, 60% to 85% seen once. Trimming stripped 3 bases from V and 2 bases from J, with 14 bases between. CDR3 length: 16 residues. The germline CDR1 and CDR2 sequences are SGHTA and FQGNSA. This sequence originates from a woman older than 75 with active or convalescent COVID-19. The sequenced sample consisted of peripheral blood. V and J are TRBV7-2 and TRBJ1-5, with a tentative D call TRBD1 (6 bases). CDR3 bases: TGTGCCAGCAGCTTTCGGGACATCCCGCGCAATCAGCCCCAGCATTTT. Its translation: CASSFRDIPRNQPQHF.